The next 24 T cell receptor beta chains were all read from a single sample in a study of blood T cell repertoires in COVID-19. Clones were read by immunoSEQ multiplex PCR, and TCRdb kept only the in-frame ones, dropping some. The table records fewer than 400,000 clones, 85% of them present only once. Sequencing was performed on peripheral blood. Every receptor here comes from a woman aged 18-29 years with acute or convalescent COVID-19.

This clone was observed once. The V and J genes are TRBV6-1 and TRBJ2-1; D unclear. CDR3 length: 13 amino acids. Germline V gene lookup returns CDR1 MNHNS and CDR2 SASEGT. Trimming stripped 3 bases from V and 5 bases from J, with 8 bases between. CDR3 region: CASSENRNNEQFF. The CDR3 coding sequence is TGTGCCAGCAGTGAGAACAGAAACAATGAGCAGTTCTTC.

The chain couples TRBV5-1 to TRBJ2-1; 14 positions match TRBD2. Trimming cost V 4 bases and J 6 bases; bases outside gene matches: 3. Germline CDR1 is SGHRS and CDR2 is YFSETQ. The CDR3 extends over 15 amino acids. The CDR3 DNA follows: TGCGCCAGCAGCGGGGGACTAGCGGGAGCCAATGAGCAGTTCTTC. Protein product: CASSGGLAGANEQFF.

Concerning this clone itself: The same CDR3 arises from other DNA sequences in this sample as well. This chain connects TRBV28 to TRBJ2-5; the D is unclear. The CDR3 is made up of 12 amino acids. Germline CDR1 reads MDHEN; CDR2 reads SYDVKM. V lost 5 bases to trimming and J lost 5 bases, with 9 bases between them. CDR3 nucleotide sequence: TGTGCCAGCAGTCTCTCCCGGGAGACCCAGTACTTC. The encoded protein is CASSLSRETQYF. Full variable domain (missing parts from reference TRBV28 and TRBJ2-5): DVKVTQSSRYLVKRTGEKVFLECVQDMDHENMFWYRQDPGLGLRLIYFSYDVKMKEKGDIPEGYSVSREKKERFSLILESASTNQTSMYLCASSLSRETQYFGPGTRLLVL.

V usage is TRBV5-1 and J usage is TRBJ1-6, with TRBD1 matching over 8 bases. This CDR3 is 16 amino acids long. CDR1 and CDR2 (germline): SGHRS, YFSETQ. Trimming cost V 0 bases and J 10 bases; bases outside gene matches: 9. As DNA, the CDR3 is TGCGCCAGCAGCTTGGCGCTTGGACAGGGCGACTCACCCCTCCACTTT. Protein: CASSLALGQGDSPLHF.

CDR3 loop: CASSFIQGDTQYF. For the CDR3, the DNA is TGTGCCAGCAGCTTTATACAGGGAGATACGCAGTATTTT. The chain has TRBV7-8 and TRBJ2-3; D may be TRBD1 (6 bases). Trimming removed 3 bases from V and 5 bases from J, with 9 bases in between. CDR1 and CDR2 from the germline V gene are SGHVS and FQNEAQ. The CDR3 covers 13 residues.

With regard to this clone: Different DNA sequences within this sample yield the same CDR3. V is TRBV7-9 and J is TRBJ1-5, with TRBD1 matching 9 bases. Germline assignment: CDR1 SEHNR and CDR2 FQNEAQ (reference sequence). The CDR3 runs 14 residues. The J segment lost 4 bases and the V segment lost 5 bases, leaving 3 bases of the junction unmatched. CDR3 amino acids: CASSPTGGNQPQHF. The CDR3 DNA is TGTGCCAGCAGCCCGACAGGGGGAAATCAGCCCCAGCATTTT.

This chain joins TRBV5-1 and TRBJ2-3, with 10 bases fitting TRBD2. CDR3 size: 16 residues. Germline V CDR1 and CDR2: SGHRS, YFSETQ. Unmatched junction bases numbered 9, after V lost 4 bases and J lost 4 bases. In nucleotides, the CDR3 is TGCGCCAGCAGCGTATCTTTAGCGGGGGGCCCAGATACGCAGTATTTT. Its translation is CASSVSLAGGPDTQYF. Combining the CDR3 with reference TRBV5-1 and TRBJ2-3 gives the whole variable domain KAGVTQTPRYLIKTRGQQVTLSCSPISGHRSVSWYQQTPGQGLQFLFEYFSETQRNKGNFPGRFSGRQFSNSRSEMNVSTLELGDSALYLCASSVSLAGGPDTQYFGPGTRLTVL.

This clone was seen only once. The rearrangement links TRBV7-8 to TRBJ1-6, with D unresolved. Germline V lookup: CDR1 SGHVS, CDR2 FQNEAQ. The CDR3 has 17 amino acids. The ends were cut back, 7 bases at V and 3 bases at J, with 19 bases in the middle. The CDR3 loop reads CASTYWSGGYYNSPLHF. The CDR3 region has the DNA TGTGCCAGCACCTATTGGTCCGGAGGTTACTATAATTCACCCCTCCACTTT.

The J gene is TRBJ1-2, the V gene TRBV18, with D maybe TRBD1 (5 bases). The CDR3 spans 15 residues. V lost 3 bases, J lost 0 bases, and 11 bases lay in between. Germline loops: CDR1 KGHSH, CDR2 LQKENI. CDR3 nucleotides: TGTGCCAGCTCACCCCAGGACACCTCTAACTATGGCTACACCTTC. Translated, it gives CASSPQDTSNYGYTF.

V is TRBV18 and J is TRBJ2-1, with 7 positions matching TRBD1. Losses at the gene ends were 3 bases for V and 0 bases for J; bases not matched to a gene: 8. CDR1 and CDR2 from the germline V gene are KGHSH and LQKENI. There are 17 residues in the CDR3. The CDR3 spells CASSPEGGLSSYNEQFF. Written as DNA, the CDR3 is TGTGCCAGCTCACCGGAAGGGGGCCTAAGCTCCTACAATGAGCAGTTCTTC. Drawing the rest from reference TRBV18 and TRBJ2-1, the complete variable domain is NAGVMQNPRHLVRRRGQEARLRCSPMKGHSHVYWYRQLPEEGLKFMVYLQKENIIDESGMPKERFSAEFPKEGPSILRIQQVVRGDSAAYFCASSPEGGLSSYNEQFFGPGTRLTVL.

A single count supports this clone. The chain combines TRBV6-5 with TRBJ1-3, with a tentative D call TRBD1 (5 bases). The CDR3 runs to 16 residues. The V end was cut by 4 bases, the J end by 2 bases, with 15 bases between. Germline values: CDR1 MNHEY, CDR2 SVGAGI. The CDR3 region is CASSSGGFRAGNTIYF. CDR3 sequence (DNA): TGTGCCAGCAGTTCTGGCGGCTTCAGGGCTGGAAACACCATATATTTT.

J is TRBJ2-1 and V is TRBV24-1, with 10 positions matching TRBD2. CDR1 and CDR2 from the germline V gene are KGHDR and SFDVKD. The CDR3 totals 13 residues. V lost 9 bases and J lost 6; bases outside the gene matches: 4. This CDR3 reads CATGTSEINEQFF. In DNA form, the CDR3 reads TGTGCCACCGGGACTAGCGAGATCAATGAGCAGTTCTTC.

The V and J genes are TRBV6-5 and TRBJ1-4; D is possibly TRBD1 (5 bases). The CDR3 consists of 14 residues. In germline, CDR1 is MNHEY, CDR2 SVGAGI. V lost 7 bases and J 8 bases, leaving 17 bases between the germline ends. CDR3 sequence reads: CASNWVAGKEKLFF. DNA for the CDR3: TGTGCCAGCAATTGGGTGGCAGGGAAGGAAAAACTGTTTTTT.

This chain links TRBV19 with TRBJ2-5; D may be TRBD2 (6 bases). The germline V gene encodes CDR1 LNHDA and CDR2 SQIVND (reference sequence). Trimming stripped 7 bases from V and 7 bases from J, with 19 bases between. CDR3 size: 14 residues. CDR3 in DNA: TGTGCCAGTAAGGAACAGTGGGAGGCTGGGACCCAGTACTTC. Amino acids: CASKEQWEAGTQYF. Filled out from reference TRBV19 and TRBJ2-5, the complete variable domain reads DGGITQSPKYLFRKEGQNVTLSCEQNLNHDAMYWYRQDPGQGLRLIYYSQIVNDFQKGDIAEGYSVSREKKESFPLTVTSAQKNPTAFYLCASKEQWEAGTQYFGPGTRLLVL.

The genes are TRBV21-1 and TRBJ2-2; whether TRBD1, the table's D call, matches the DNA was not checked. TRBV21-1 corresponds to a pseudogene. The CDR3 covers 17 residues. The CDR3 nucleotides are TGTGCCAGCAGCAAAGTGAAGGGACAAGAGGAAACCGGGGAGCTGTTTTTT. Its translation: CASSKVKGQEETGELFF.

The gene calls are TRBV14 and TRBJ2-1; a weak D match, TRBD1 (6 bases). Germline lookup yields CDR1 SGHDN and CDR2 FVKESK. The length of the CDR3 is 13 residues. V was shortened by 3 bases and J by 5 bases, with 8 bases between the two germline ends. CDR3 amino acids: CASSQNRDNEQFF. CDR3 nucleotide sequence: TGTGCCAGCAGCCAGAACAGGGACAATGAGCAGTTCTTC.

This clone has more than one count but fewer than ten. The V call is TRBV6-5, the J call TRBJ2-7; D perhaps matches TRBD1 (5 bases). CDR1 is MNHEY and CDR2 is SVGAGI in the germline V gene. This CDR3 contains 13 residues. The V end was cut by 7 bases, the J end by 3 bases, with 13 bases between. CDR3 in amino acids: CASKKGFVYEQYF. CDR3 in DNA: TGTGCCAGCAAAAAGGGGTTCGTCTACGAGCAGTACTTC.

The gene calls are TRBV5-6 and TRBJ1-1; D gene uncertain. Trimming took off 2 bases at V and 0 bases at J, with 14 bases between the two ends. The CDR3 is made up of 16 amino acids. From germline, CDR1 is SGHDT and CDR2 YYEEEE. The chain's CDR3 is CASSLVQNDMNTEAFF. CDR3 coding DNA: TGTGCCAGCAGCTTAGTTCAGAATGACATGAACACTGAAGCTTTCTTT.

This rearrangement joins TRBV7-8 to TRBJ2-7; a weak D match, TRBD2 (6 bases). The CDR3 has 12 residues. CDR1 is SGHVS and CDR2 is FQNEAQ in the germline V gene. Trimming shortened V by 4 bases and J by 6 bases, and 10 bases separated the two germline ends. The CDR3 reads CASSSGGAEQYF. The CDR3, as DNA: TGTGCCAGCAGCTCCGGGGGTGCCGAGCAGTACTTC.

The V gene is TRBV10-3, the J gene TRBJ2-1; 7 bases fit TRBD2. This CDR3 contains 17 residues. CDR1 is ENHRY, CDR2 SYGVKD, per germline. V shed 3 bases and J 0 bases; nucleotides not matched to a gene: 8. The DNA of the CDR3 is TGTGCCATCAGTGAAATCTACGGGGGGATCTCCTACAATGAGCAGTTCTTC. This translates into CAISEIYGGISYNEQFF.

The chain is built from TRBV4-1 and TRBJ1-2; D remains ambiguous. CDR1 and CDR2 (germline): MGHRA, YSYEKL. The V end was cut by 0 bases, the J end by 5 bases, with 10 bases between. The CDR3 extends over 14 amino acids. In DNA form, the CDR3 reads TGCGCCAGCAGCCAAGAGATTGGGAGGTATGGCTACACCTTC. This translates into CASSQEIGRYGYTF.

This chain joins TRBV18 and TRBJ2-4, with TRBD1 identical over 7 bases. The germline V gene has CDR1 KGHSH and CDR2 LQKENI. V lost 3 bases and J lost 3; bases outside the gene matches: 11. This CDR3 region has 17 residues. The chain's CDR3 is CASSPDRVGAVKNIQYF. The CDR3 DNA reads TGTGCCAGCTCACCTGACAGGGTGGGAGCAGTCAAAAACATTCAGTACTTC. Complete variable domain (other parts from reference TRBV18 and TRBJ2-4): NAGVMQNPRHLVRRRGQEARLRCSPMKGHSHVYWYRQLPEEGLKFMVYLQKENIIDESGMPKERFSAEFPKEGPSILRIQQVVRGDSAAYFCASSPDRVGAVKNIQYFGAGTRLSVL.

The V call is TRBV14, the J call TRBJ1-4; 7 nucleotides match TRBD1. This CDR3 comprises 14 residues. Looked up from germline, CDR1 is SGHDN and CDR2 is FVKESK. V dropped 4 bases and J dropped 5; count of bases not matched to a gene: 4. The CDR3 reads CASSPGTVNEKLFF. The DNA for the CDR3 is TGTGCCAGCAGCCCCGGGACAGTAAATGAAAAACTGTTTTTT.

This sequence joins TRBV27 and TRBJ2-3; D is unresolved. V lost 2 bases and J 4 bases, leaving 7 bases between the germline ends. Germline CDR1 reads MNHEY; CDR2 reads SMNVEV (reference sequence). The CDR3 runs 13 residues. The CDR3 region has the DNA TGTGCCAGCAGTTTACCACCGGCAGATACGCAGTATTTT. It translates to CASSLPPADTQYF.